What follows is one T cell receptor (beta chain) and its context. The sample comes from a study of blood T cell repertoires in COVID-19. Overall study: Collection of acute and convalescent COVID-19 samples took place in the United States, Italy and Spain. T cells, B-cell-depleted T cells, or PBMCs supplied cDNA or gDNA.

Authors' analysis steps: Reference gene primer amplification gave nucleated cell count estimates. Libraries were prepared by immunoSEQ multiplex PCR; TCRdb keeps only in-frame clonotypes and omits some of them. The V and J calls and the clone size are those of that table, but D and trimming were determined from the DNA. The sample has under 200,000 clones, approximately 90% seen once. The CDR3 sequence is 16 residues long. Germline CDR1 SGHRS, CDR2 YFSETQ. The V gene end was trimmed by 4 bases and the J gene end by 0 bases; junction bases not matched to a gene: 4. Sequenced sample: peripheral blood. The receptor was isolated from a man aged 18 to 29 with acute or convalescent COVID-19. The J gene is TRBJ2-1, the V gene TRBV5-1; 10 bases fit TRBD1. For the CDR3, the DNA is TGCGCCAGCAGCCTTAGGACAGGGGGCTCCTACAATGAGCAGTTCTTC. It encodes CASSLRTGGSYNEQFF.